This TCR beta chain derives from a study of T cells in Graves' hyperthyroidism and ophthalmopathy. Study-wide findings and caveats: The model predicted ophthalmopathy a median approximately 6.3 months before onset. In simple terms, a model built on 13 V-J features told ophthalmopathy apart from stable hyperthyroidism.

TCR beta CDR3 regions were amplified from RNA. The HTBI primer set was used in a first-round RT-PCR of the TCR CDR3. Using its own MiXCR run on the multiplex PCR reads, TCRdb lists one record per CDR3 protein. This sample has about 640,000 distinct CDR3 sequences, with roughly 20% found just once. V lost 9 bases to trimming and J lost 3 bases, with 6 bases between them. Germline CDR1 reads LGHNT; CDR2 reads FRNRAP. There are 11 residues in the CDR3. With duration under 3 months, ophthalmopathy was active: Clinical Activity Score at least 3, NOSPECS at least 4. About this clonotype: Its antigen is currently unknown.

Sample: blood. The receptor was isolated from a man in his thirties or forties with Graves' ophthalmopathy. J is TRBJ2-1 and V is TRBV12-5; D is unresolved. In DNA, the CDR3 is TGTGCTAGCGCTAACTACAATGAGCAGTTCTTC. It codes for CASANYNEQFF. Filled out from reference TRBV12-5 and TRBJ2-1, the complete variable domain reads DARVTQTPRHKVTEMGQEVTMRCQPILGHNTVFWYRQTMMQGLELLAYFRNRAPLDDSGMPKDRFSAEMPDATLATLKIQPSEPRDSAVYFCASANYNEQFFGPGTRLTVL.